Listed below are T cell receptor beta chains from one sample, sequenced in a study of blood T cell repertoires in COVID-19. Clones were read by immunoSEQ multiplex PCR, and TCRdb kept only the in-frame ones, dropping some. The profile shows 390,000 or so clones, roughly 89% of them singletons. The sample comprised peripheral blood. Every receptor here comes from a man younger than 35 with active or convalescent COVID-19. The conserved cysteine and the conserved F or W are not part of the CDR3 here.

j_call,cdr3_length,v_call,cdr3_aa
TRBJ1-1,11,TRBV15,ATSTPVRNEAF
TRBJ1-5,12,TRBV2,ASTGGNSNQPQH
TRBJ1-1,10,TRBV25-1,ASRLANTEAF
TRBJ1-3,14,TRBV18,ASSPDRAHSGNTIY
TRBJ1-5,13,TRBV7-2,ASSLVQGLNQPQH
TRBJ1-5,12,TRBV24-1,ATSFGGVNQPQH
TRBJ2-1,10,TRBV29-1,SSLWTDNEQF
TRBJ1-3,14,TRBV5-4,ASSLGTPISGNTIY
TRBJ1-2,12,TRBV6-5,ASSYLGQGNGYT
TRBJ1-2,11,TRBV28,ASSVQGALGYT
TRBJ1-5,14,TRBV10-3,AISGAGGSVNQPQH
TRBJ2-1,15,TRBV29-1,SVEDDPEQGSYNEQF
TRBJ1-1,15,TRBV28,ASSPTWDRGGVTEAF
TRBJ2-4,13,TRBV28,ASSRGRAAKNIQY
TRBJ1-2,13,TRBV15,ATSKETGVNYGYT
TRBJ1-1,11,TRBV21-1,ASRSTSNTEAF
TRBJ2-3,14,TRBV7-3,ASSPVAGQGMDTQY
TRBJ1-2,11,TRBV29-1,SAPRDRNYGYT
TRBJ2-7,13,TRBV5-1,ASSSPLAGSYEQY
TRBJ2-3,15,TRBV24-1,ATSDLQGTGASDTQY
TRBJ2-1,12,TRBV11-2,ASLIAGGPNEQF
TRBJ1-1,13,TRBV16,ASSSYIAGNTEAF
TRBJ1-4,13,TRBV5-1,ASSLWQGSNEKLF
TRBJ2-2,12,TRBV28,ASRTGSRTGELF
TRBJ2-1,14,TRBV9,ASSKGRASSYNEQF
TRBJ2-7,14,TRBV28,ASSPPHGTGSYEQY
TRBJ1-2,11,TRBV7-2,ASSASGGYGYT
TRBJ2-1,13,TRBV19,ASSIGTRGLNEQF
TRBJ2-1,9,TRBV29-1,SVGEGNEQF